Sequencing of this T cell receptor beta chain was carried out in a study of radiation and T cells in renal cell carcinoma. This CDR3 region has 16 residues. The V and J ends lost 6 bases and 0 bases respectively, with 15 bases between them. CDR1 is MNHNY and CDR2 is SVGAGI in the germline V gene (reference sequence). General study points: Top tumor clonotypes rose in blood 2 weeks post-radiation, then contracted.

Time point: baseline pretreatment blood. Described treatment: 15 Gy SBRT to primary tumor, nephrectomy 4 weeks later. After SBRT, blood was collected at 2 and 4 weeks, plus baseline. The tumor was a clear cell renal cell carcinoma. The repertoire was sequenced with immunoSEQ multiplex PCR; TCRdb's copy has only in-frame clones and lacks some. This sample has 95,000 or so clones, with 86% found just once. As concerns this clone: The antigen is unknown.

This specimen was blood, taken from a patient whose treatment included radiotherapy and nephrectomy. The clonotype originates from a man aged 45 to 65 with renal cell carcinoma. V is TRBV6-6 and J is TRBJ2-1; D gene unclear. The CDR3 sequence: CASSFSTQPSYNEQFF. The CDR3 DNA reads TGTGCCAGCAGCTTCAGTACTCAACCCTCCTACAATGAGCAGTTCTTC.